These 21 T cell receptor beta chains were all obtained from the same sample, sequenced in a study of blood T cell repertoires in COVID-19 (dated by TCRdb to 2020 to 2021). Libraries were built with the immunoSEQ multiplex PCR assay. TCRdb re-hosts the immuneACCESS table, in-frame sequences only. Its copies lack some clones; in the studies checked, an unresolved V gene accounts for under half of them, and the cause for the rest is not known. The sample table records about 47,000 clones; about 83% of these occur just once. About 7% of the sample belongs to the ten largest clones. Sequencing was done on a sample of peripheral blood. These receptors were taken from a man aged 65 to 85 with active COVID-19.

A few counts support this clone. The CDR3 spells CATSRGTAFKEQYF. CDR3 DNA: TGTGCCACCAGCAGGGGGACAGCCTTTAAAGAGCAGTACTTC. This rearrangement joins TRBV15 to TRBJ2-7; 7 nucleotides agree with TRBD1. This CDR3 region has 14 residues. Germline V gene sequence: CDR1 LNHNV, CDR2 YYDKDF (reference sequence). J gave up 7 bases and V 3 bases, and 9 bases lay outside the gene matches.

The chain couples TRBV5-4 to TRBJ1-1, with D perhaps TRBD1 (5 bases). Between the trimmed V and J ends, which lost 4 bases and 0 bases, there was a span of 10 bases. Germline V lookup: CDR1 SGHNT, CDR2 YYREEE (reference sequence). This CDR3 contains 14 residues. The CDR3 protein is CASSGRGLNTEAFF. The CDR3 DNA reads TGTGCCAGCAGCGGGAGGGGATTGAACACTGAAGCTTTCTTT.

The rearrangement joins TRBV9 to TRBJ2-7; TRBD1 matches at 12 bases. With 4 bases clipped from V and 2 bases from J, the junction kept 4 bases outside the gene matches. Germline V gene lookup returns CDR1 SGDLS and CDR2 YYNGEE. CDR3 size: 15 residues. The CDR3 loop is CASSKGQGAPYEQYF. Written as DNA, the CDR3 is TGTGCCAGCAGCAAGGGACAGGGGGCGCCCTACGAGCAGTACTTC. The full variable domain, its missing parts supplied by reference TRBV9 and TRBJ2-7, is DSGVTQTPKHLITATGQRVTLRCSPRSGDLSVYWYQQSLDQGLQFLIQYYNGEERAKGNILERFSAQQFPDLHSELNLSSLELGDSALYFCASSKGQGAPYEQYFGPGTRLTVT.

This chain joins TRBV10-3 and TRBJ2-7; D may be TRBD1 (7 bases). Trimming shortened V by 7 bases and J by 3 bases, and 16 bases separated the two germline ends. The CDR3 spans 14 residues. Germline-derived CDR1 and CDR2 are ENHRY and SYGVKD. DNA of the CDR3: TGTGCCATCATGGAGGGGGCCCTAGGCTACGAGCAGTACTTC. Translating it yields CAIMEGALGYEQYF.

The gene calls are TRBV5-1 and TRBJ1-4; D call uncertain. This CDR3 has 15 residues. V was clipped by 0 bases and J by 0 bases, with 6 bases between them. CDR1 and CDR2 from the germline V gene are SGHRS and YFSETQ. CDR3 residues: CASSLDPATNEKLFF. CDR3 in DNA: TGCGCCAGCAGCTTGGATCCCGCAACTAATGAAAAACTGTTTTTT.

There are a few counts of this clone. The chain combines TRBV2 with TRBJ1-4, with D possibly being TRBD1 (5 bases). The CDR3 spans 14 residues. Trimming removed 6 bases at V and 5 bases at J, with 13 bases between. CDR1 is SNHLY and CDR2 is FYNNEI in the germline V gene. The CDR3 here is CASSLGRGNEKLFF. Here the CDR3 DNA reads TGTGCCAGCAGCTTGGGACGGGGGAATGAAAAACTGTTTTTT.

The table lists this clone with a few counts. The rearrangement uses TRBV5-4 and TRBJ1-6; 8 positions match TRBD1. CDR1 is SGHNT, CDR2 YYREEE, per germline (reference sequence). The CDR3 has 13 residues. Trimming at V came to 4 bases and at J to 11 bases, leaving 5 bases not matched to a gene. CDR3 in amino acids: CASSTDRGAPLHF. The CDR3 DNA sequence: TGTGCCAGCAGCACCGACAGGGGAGCACCCCTCCACTTT.

V and J are TRBV7-2 and TRBJ1-3; TRBD1 matches at 7 bases. Germline values: CDR1 SGHTA, CDR2 FQGNSA. This CDR3 has 15 residues. The V gene end was trimmed by 5 bases and the J gene end by 0 bases; junction bases not matched to a gene: 4. Written as DNA, the CDR3 is TGTGCCAGCAGCAAAGACAGGGTCTCTGGAAACACCATATATTTT. Its translation is CASSKDRVSGNTIYF.

The gene calls are TRBV7-9 and TRBJ2-2; tentative D call: TRBD1 (5 bases). V lost 2 bases to trimming and J lost 7 bases, with 8 bases between them. Germline V lookup: CDR1 SEHNR, CDR2 FQNEAQ (reference sequence). The CDR3 contains 13 residues. CDR3 region: CASSLQGLGELFF. The CDR3, as DNA: TGTGCCAGCAGCTTACAGGGCCTCGGGGAGCTGTTTTTT. Complete variable domain (other parts from reference TRBV7-9 and TRBJ2-2): DTGVSQNPRHKITKRGQNVTFRCDPISEHNRLYWYRQTLGQGPEFLTYFQNEAQLEKSRLLSDRFSAERPKGSFSTLEIQRTEQGDSAMYLCASSLQGLGELFFGEGSRLTVL.

This clone came up once. The CDR3 loop reads CASSARPLGGDTEAFF. In DNA, the CDR3 is TGTGCCAGCAGCGCCCGCCCTCTGGGAGGGGACACTGAAGCTTTCTTT. The V call is TRBV7-3, the J call TRBJ1-1; maybe TRBD1 (5 bases). The CDR3 length is 16 residues. With 5 bases removed from V and 3 bases from J, the gap between germline ends came to 19 bases. Germline assignment: CDR1 SGHTA and CDR2 FQGTGA. The full variable domain, its missing parts supplied by reference TRBV7-3 and TRBJ1-1, is GAGVSQTPSNKVTEKGKYVELRCDPISGHTALYWYRQSLGQGPEFLIYFQGTGAADDSGLPNDRFFAVRPEGSVSTLKIQRTERGDSAVYLCASSARPLGGDTEAFFGQGTRLTVV.

This sequence joins TRBV28 and TRBJ2-3; 7 positions match TRBD1. Looked up from germline, CDR1 is MDHEN and CDR2 is SYDVKM. CDR3 size: 12 residues. Unmatched junction bases numbered 1, after V lost 8 bases and J lost 2 bases. For the CDR3, the DNA is TGTGCCAGCGAGGGGGCCACAGATACGCAGTATTTT. Translated: CASEGATDTQYF.

This clone appeared once. The chain combines TRBV5-5 with TRBJ2-5; 14 bases match TRBD2. The length of the CDR3 is 16 residues. CDR1 is SGHKS, CDR2 YYEKEE, per germline (reference sequence). The junction had 6 bases not matched to a gene; V was cut back by 3 bases and J by 5 bases. The CDR3, as DNA: TGTGCCAGCAGCTCAGGACTAGCGGGGGGAATGGAGACCCAGTACTTC. Translated, it gives CASSSGLAGGMETQYF.

This clone was seen just once. CDR3 protein: CASSAGGWTEAFF. The CDR3 DNA sequence: TGTGCCAGCAGTGCCGGGGGTTGGACTGAAGCTTTCTTT. This chain joins TRBV5-4 and TRBJ1-1; D might be TRBD1 (5 bases). V lost 5 bases, J lost 5 bases, and 13 bases lay in between. This CDR3 region has 13 residues. Germline CDR1 and CDR2: SGHNT and YYREEE (reference sequence).

This chain uses TRBV9 with TRBJ2-5; 7 positions agree with TRBD2. This CDR3 is 15 amino acids long. The V segment lost 0 bases and the J segment 5 bases; nucleotides outside the gene matches: 7. The germline gives CDR1 SGDLS, CDR2 YYNGEE. The CDR3 sequence: CASSVEGRGVETQYF. In DNA form, the CDR3 reads TGTGCCAGCAGCGTAGAGGGACGGGGGGTTGAGACCCAGTACTTC.

This chain joins TRBV23-1 and TRBJ2-7; weak D call: TRBD1 (6 bases). TRBV23-1 is designated an ORF whose function remains uncertain. The CDR3 runs 15 residues. Trimming left V 6 bases short and J 0 bases short, with 15 bases between. This chain's CDR3 is CASRARQARSYEQYF. The CDR3 region has the DNA TGCGCCAGCAGAGCCCGACAGGCCCGCTCCTACGAGCAGTACTTC.

This CDR3 is CASSVVRETGELFF. The CDR3, as DNA: TGTGCCAGCAGCGTAGTTCGGGAGACCGGGGAGCTGTTTTTT. The rearrangement joins TRBV9 to TRBJ2-2, with D possibly matching TRBD2 (6 bases). The CDR3 runs to 14 residues. The V gene lost 0 bases and the J gene lost 5 bases, with 8 bases spanning the gap. Germline loops: CDR1 SGDLS, CDR2 YYNGEE.

The chain carries TRBV11-3 and TRBJ2-2, with a possible D match to TRBD1 (5 bases). V shed 2 bases and J shed 4 bases, with 8 bases lying between them. CDR3 length equals 14 residues. Per germline, CDR1 SGHNT and CDR2 YENEEA. The CDR3 DNA follows: TGTGCCAGCAGCTTAAGTGGGGCCACCGGGGAGCTGTTTTTT. Translated, it gives CASSLSGATGELFF.

This clone was detected a few times. The chain carries TRBV4-1 and TRBJ1-1, with 9 positions matching TRBD1. V lost 1 base, J lost 8 bases, and 8 bases stayed unmatched. The CDR3 extends over 15 amino acids. Germline values: CDR1 MGHRA, CDR2 YSYEKL. The CDR3 protein is CASSQVPGQGDEAFF. CDR3 sequence (DNA): TGCGCCAGCAGCCAAGTGCCGGGACAGGGTGACGAAGCTTTCTTT.

The rearrangement links TRBV19 to TRBJ2-6; the match to TRBD1 covers 7 bases. The CDR3 has 19 amino acids. V shed 1 base, J shed 1 base, and the junction held 10 bases outside the gene matches. CDR1 LNHDA and CDR2 SQIVND come from the germline V gene (reference sequence). The CDR3 loop is CASSIGTGTASSGANVLTF. The CDR3 nucleotides are TGTGCCAGTAGTATAGGCACCGGGACAGCGTCATCTGGGGCCAACGTCCTGACTTTC.

The chain links TRBV5-4 to TRBJ2-3; 8 bases are a match to TRBD2. The CDR3 is 17 residues long. V shed 2 bases, J shed 1 base, and the junction held 9 bases outside the gene matches. Germline V lookup: CDR1 SGHNT, CDR2 YYREEE (reference sequence). CDR3 DNA sequence: TGTGCCAGCAGCTTCAGGGCGGGGGGCCAACGCACAGATACGCAGTATTTT. It specifies CASSFRAGGQRTDTQYF.

This chain links TRBV30 with TRBJ1-1; a possible D gene is TRBD1 (5 bases). V lost 4 bases and J lost 4, with 10 bases in between. The germline gives CDR1 GTSNPN, CDR2 SVGIG (reference sequence). The CDR3 loop spans 12 amino acids. The CDR3 DNA sequence: TGTGCCTGGACCAGGGCCCTCACTGAAGCTTTCTTT. This sequence encodes CAWTRALTEAFF.